What follows is one T cell receptor (beta chain) and its context. TCRdb's copy holds only in-frame clones and misses some; the assay was immunoSEQ multiplex PCR. The table records more than 75,000 clones, roughly 85% of them present only once. This sample stems from a study of T cell responses to AZD1222 COVID-19 vaccine. The CDR3 extends over 15 amino acids. V lost 2 bases, J lost 7 bases, and 17 bases lay in between. From germline, CDR1 is MDHEN and CDR2 SYDVKM. J is TRBJ1-2 and V is TRBV28; no clear D gene. The sequence derives from an adult who received the AZD1222 COVID-19 vaccine. Sample: peripheral blood, taken 28 days after the second AZD1222 dose. The CDR3 here is CASSLDRRTLGGYTF. CDR3 DNA: TGTGCCAGCAGTTTAGATCGGCGTACGTTGGGTGGCTACACCTTC.